The present TCR beta chain was sequenced within a study of shared clonotypes between healthy human individuals. The wider study: Three plates each covered CD4 naive and memory; CD8 naive two, CD8 memory one.

Study-level results: In general, naive subsets displayed greater estimated richness than memory subsets did.

The CDR3 has 17 residues. Germline CDR1 and CDR2: SGHTA and FQGNSA. Losses at the gene ends were 5 bases for V and 7 bases for J; bases not matched to a gene: 12. Sequenced by immunoSEQ multiplex PCR; TCRdb stores in-frame clones only, minus some. This repertoire shows around 2.3 million clones, under 97% found once; its top ten account for 0.1% to 0.15%. Comments on this clone: Its target is not known.

Sequencing input: naive CD4+ T cells sorted from blood. Subset noted: CD45RA+ positively selected. The J gene is TRBJ2-2, the V gene TRBV7-2; 11 bases line up with TRBD2. This clonotype was sampled from a man aged 18 to 29 in good health. CDR3 in DNA: TGTGCCAGCAGCGCCCTTACTAGCGGGAGAGGGGGCGGGGAGCTGTTTTTT. This translates into CASSALTSGRGGGELFF.